These 7 T cell receptor beta chains were sequenced from one sample in a study of blood T cell repertoires in COVID-19. Data came from immunoSEQ multiplex PCR; TCRdb stores just in-frame clones and leaves some out. The sample lists 95,000 to 110,000 clones, more than 85% seen once, with 6% to 6.5% in the top ten. The sample consisted of peripheral blood. These receptor sequences come from a human donor in a cohort sampled during active COVID-19.

A word on this clone: The DNA is left out, because the CDR3 cannot be placed on it with certainty; the CDR3 is given as TCRdb lists it. This rearrangement joins TRBV28 to TRBJ2-1; whether TRBD1, the table's D call, matches the DNA was not checked. The CDR3 adds up to 15 amino acids, both ends counted. Germline values: CDR1 MDHEN, CDR2 SYDVKM. The CDR3 loop reads CASSFSAPGGDEQFF.

This CDR3 is CASKLQGYMNTEAFF. In DNA form, the CDR3 reads TGCGCCAGCAAGTTACAGGGTTACATGAACACTGAAGCTTTCTTT. V gene TRBV5-1 combines with J gene TRBJ1-1, with D tentatively TRBD1 (6 bases). This CDR3 is built from 15 residues. Trimming left V 6 bases short and J 0 bases short, with 15 bases between. The V gene's germline CDR1 is SGHRS and CDR2 YFSETQ. Full variable domain (remainder filled in from reference TRBV5-1 and TRBJ1-1): KAGVTQTPRYLIKTRGQQVTLSCSPISGHRSVSWYQQTPGQGLQFLFEYFSETQRNKGNFPGRFSGRQFSNSRSEMNVSTLELGDSALYLCASKLQGYMNTEAFFGQGTRLTVV.

The chain employs TRBV28 and TRBJ2-5; 12 bases agree with TRBD2. Germline V lookup: CDR1 MDHEN, CDR2 SYDVKM. The CDR3 runs to 15 residues. After removal of 5 bases from V and 9 bases from J, the junction contained 10 bases not matched to a gene. DNA of the CDR3: TGTGCCAGCAGTCTTCCCGGGACTAGCGGGTTGGCCCAGTACTTC. This encodes CASSLPGTSGLAQYF.

The J gene is TRBJ2-2, the V gene TRBV7-3; TRBD2 might be the D (6 bases). The germline CDR1 and CDR2 sequences are SGHTA and FQGTGA. Trimming removed 2 bases from V and 7 bases from J, with 11 bases in between. This CDR3 region has 14 residues. In DNA form, the CDR3 reads TGTGCCAGCAGCTTAGATTGGGGAGGCGGGGAGCTGTTTTTT. As protein: CASSLDWGGGELFF.

The genes are TRBV3-1 (or the pseudogene TRBV3-2) and TRBJ1-1; the D is unclear. The CDR3 extends over 14 amino acids. Germline V lookup: CDR1 LGHDT, CDR2 YNNKEL (reference sequence). Trimming cost V 1 base and J 1 base, with 7 bases left between them. The CDR3 region is CASSQVAGNTEAFF. In DNA, the CDR3 is TGTGCCAGCAGCCAAGTTGCGGGGAACACTGAAGCTTTCTTT.

The chain is built from TRBV19 and TRBJ1-2; D perhaps matches TRBD1 (6 bases). Trimming took off 3 bases at V and 6 bases at J, with 17 bases between the two ends. CDR1 and CDR2 (germline): LNHDA, SQIVND (reference sequence). This CDR3 is 15 amino acids long. The CDR3: CASSMTGTGLNGYTF. The DNA for the CDR3 is TGTGCCAGTAGTATGACAGGAACGGGTTTGAATGGCTACACCTTC.

This chain links TRBV24-1 with TRBJ2-5; perhaps TRBD1 as D (7 bases). The CDR3 length is 16 residues. Trimming took 3 bases from V and 5 from J, leaving 18 bases between them. Per germline, CDR1 KGHDR and CDR2 SFDVKD. CDR3 sequence reads: CATSDQRQGLWETQYF. In nucleotides, the CDR3 is TGTGCCACCAGTGATCAGCGACAGGGACTTTGGGAGACCCAGTACTTC.